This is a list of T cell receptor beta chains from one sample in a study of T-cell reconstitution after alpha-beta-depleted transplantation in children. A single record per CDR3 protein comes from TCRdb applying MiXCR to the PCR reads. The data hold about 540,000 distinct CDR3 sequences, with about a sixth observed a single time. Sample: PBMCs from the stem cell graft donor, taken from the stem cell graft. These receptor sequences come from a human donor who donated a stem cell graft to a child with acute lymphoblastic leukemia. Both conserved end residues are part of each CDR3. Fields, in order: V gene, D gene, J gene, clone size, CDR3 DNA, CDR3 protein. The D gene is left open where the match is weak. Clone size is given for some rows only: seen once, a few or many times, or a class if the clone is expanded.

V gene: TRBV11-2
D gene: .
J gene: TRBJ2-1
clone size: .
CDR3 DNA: TGTGCCAGCAACCGAATAGGGGGGTCCTACAATGAGCAGTTCTTC
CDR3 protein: CASNRIGGSYNEQFF

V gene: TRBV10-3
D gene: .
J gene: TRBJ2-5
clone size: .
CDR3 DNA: TGTGCCATCAGTAAAACAGGGTCAGAGACCCAGTACTTC
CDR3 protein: CAISKTGSETQYF

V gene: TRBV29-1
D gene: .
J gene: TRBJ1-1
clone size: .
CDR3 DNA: TGCAGCGTTTGGACCCTTGAATCTTTCTTT
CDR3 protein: CSVWTLESFF

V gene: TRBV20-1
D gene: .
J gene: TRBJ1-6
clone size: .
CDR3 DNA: TGCAGTGCTAGTGGGGTTATCTATAATTCACCCCTCCACTTT
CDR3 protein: CSASGVIYNSPLHF

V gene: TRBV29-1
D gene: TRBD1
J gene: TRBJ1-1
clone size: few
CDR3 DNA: TGCAGCGTTACAGGGGCGGGAGCTGAAGCTTTCTTT
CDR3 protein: CSVTGAGAEAFF

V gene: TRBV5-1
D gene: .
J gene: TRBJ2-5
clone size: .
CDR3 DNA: TGCGCCAGCAGGAGGTTCGAGAACCAGTACTTC
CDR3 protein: CASRRFENQYF

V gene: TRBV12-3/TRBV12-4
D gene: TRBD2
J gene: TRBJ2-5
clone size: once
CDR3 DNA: TGTGCCAGCTGTCTTACCGGGACTAGCGGGAGGGTTCAAGAGACCCAGTACTTC
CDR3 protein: CASCLTGTSGRVQETQYF

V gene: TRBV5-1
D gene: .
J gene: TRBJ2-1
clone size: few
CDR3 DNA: TGCGCCAGCACCCCGCTGGAGAGGGCATATGAGCAGTTCTTC
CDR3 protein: CASTPLERAYEQFF

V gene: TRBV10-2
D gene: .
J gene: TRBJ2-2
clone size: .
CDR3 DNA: TGCGCCAGCAGTGATCGGCTAGCGAGGCGGGAGCTGTTTTTT
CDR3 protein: CASSDRLARRELFF

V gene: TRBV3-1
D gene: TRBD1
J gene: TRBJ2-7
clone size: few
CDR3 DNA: TGTGCCAGCAGCCGAGGAAGGACAGGGAAATACTACGAGCAGTACTTC
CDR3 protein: CASSRGRTGKYYEQYF

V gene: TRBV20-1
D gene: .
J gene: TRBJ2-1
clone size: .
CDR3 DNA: TGCAGTGCTAGAGCGGTCCCCATAGAGCAGTTCTTC
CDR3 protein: CSARAVPIEQFF

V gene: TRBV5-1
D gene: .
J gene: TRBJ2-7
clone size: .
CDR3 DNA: TGCGCCAGCAGCTCGGCCGCGGGAACGAATCGAAGGTCTCCCTACGAGCAGTACTTC
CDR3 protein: CASSSAAGTNRRSPYEQYF

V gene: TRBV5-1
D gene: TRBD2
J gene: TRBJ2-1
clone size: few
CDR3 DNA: TGCGCCAGCAGCTTGAGGGCTAGCGGGAGGGCCGGCAATGAGCAGTTCTTC
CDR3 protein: CASSLRASGRAGNEQFF

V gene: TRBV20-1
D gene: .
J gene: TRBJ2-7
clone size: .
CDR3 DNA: TGCAGTGCTTCCCGTCAGAGCTCCTACGAGCAGTACTTC
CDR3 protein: CSASRQSSYEQYF

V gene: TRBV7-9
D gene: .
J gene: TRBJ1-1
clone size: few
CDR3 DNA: TGTGCCAGCAGCCCGCGACCGGGGGATACCACTGAAGCTTTCTTT
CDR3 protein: CASSPRPGDTTEAFF

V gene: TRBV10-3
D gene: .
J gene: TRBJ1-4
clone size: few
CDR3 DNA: TGTGCCATCAGTGCCGGTGGGGAACTGTTTTTT
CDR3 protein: CAISAGGELFF

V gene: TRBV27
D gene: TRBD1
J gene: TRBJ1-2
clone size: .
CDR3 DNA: TGTGCCAGCAGTCCTCTGGCCGGGACAGGGGTAGACTATGGCTACACCTTC
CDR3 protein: CASSPLAGTGVDYGYTF

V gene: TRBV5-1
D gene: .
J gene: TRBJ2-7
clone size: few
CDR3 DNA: TGCGCCAGCAGCCCCCTCCCCGGGTCCGACGAGCAGTACTTC
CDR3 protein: CASSPLPGSDEQYF

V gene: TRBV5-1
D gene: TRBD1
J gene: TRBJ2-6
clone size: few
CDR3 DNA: TGCGCCAGCAATTCCGGGACAGGGGGCGTCTCTGGGGCCAACGTCCTGACTTTC
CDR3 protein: CASNSGTGGVSGANVLTF

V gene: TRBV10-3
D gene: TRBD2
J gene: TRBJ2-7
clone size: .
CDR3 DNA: TGTGCCATGAGTCAAGGCGGGAGTCCACCCTACGAGCAGTACTTC
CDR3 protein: CAMSQGGSPPYEQYF

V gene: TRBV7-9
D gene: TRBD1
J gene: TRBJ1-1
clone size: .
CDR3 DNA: TGTGCCAGCAGCTCACAGGGGATGGATGGCACTGAAGCTTTCTTT
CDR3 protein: CASSSQGMDGTEAFF

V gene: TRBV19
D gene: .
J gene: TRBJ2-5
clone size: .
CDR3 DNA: TGTGCCAGTAGTGCCCGGACTTCGTACCAAGAGACCCAGTACTTC
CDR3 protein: CASSARTSYQETQYF

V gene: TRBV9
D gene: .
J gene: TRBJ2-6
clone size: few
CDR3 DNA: TGTGCCAGCAGCGTGACAGGTCTCGGGTCTGGGGCCAACGTCCTGACTTTC
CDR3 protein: CASSVTGLGSGANVLTF

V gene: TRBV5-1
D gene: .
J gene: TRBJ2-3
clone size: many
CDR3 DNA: TGCGCCAGCAGCTTGGAACCGGGCCTGGGAGATACGCAGTATTTT
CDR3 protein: CASSLEPGLGDTQYF

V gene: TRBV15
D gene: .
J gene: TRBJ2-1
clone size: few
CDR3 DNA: TGTGCCACCAGCCTAGTCCGCCGCCATGAGCAGTTCTTC
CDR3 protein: CATSLVRRHEQFF

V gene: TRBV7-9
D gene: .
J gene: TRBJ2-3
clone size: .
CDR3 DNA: TGTGCCAGCAGCTTAAGAGCGGCTAGCACAGATACGCAGTATTTT
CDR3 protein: CASSLRAASTDTQYF

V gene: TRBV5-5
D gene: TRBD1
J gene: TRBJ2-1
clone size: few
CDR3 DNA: TGTGCCAGCAGCTCCAGGGACAGGGGGCAGAATGAGCAGTTCTTC
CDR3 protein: CASSSRDRGQNEQFF

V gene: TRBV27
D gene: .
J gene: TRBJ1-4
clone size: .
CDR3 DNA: TGTGCCAGCAGTTTATCGTCAGTGGCTAATGAAAAACTGTTTTTT
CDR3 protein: CASSLSSVANEKLFF

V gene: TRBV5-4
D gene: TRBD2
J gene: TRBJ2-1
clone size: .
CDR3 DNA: TGTGCCAGCAGCCCCCATGCGGCGGGAGGTGGGAATGAGCAGTTCTTC
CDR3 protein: CASSPHAAGGGNEQFF

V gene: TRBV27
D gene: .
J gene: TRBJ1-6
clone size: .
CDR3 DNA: TGTGCCAGCAGTTTATCCGGTAGACATAATTCACCCCTCCACTTT
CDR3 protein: CASSLSGRHNSPLHF

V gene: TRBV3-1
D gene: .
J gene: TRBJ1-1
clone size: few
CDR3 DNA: TGTGCCAGCAGCCATAGTGGGGGTGGGACTGAAGCTTTCTTT
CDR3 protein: CASSHSGGGTEAFF

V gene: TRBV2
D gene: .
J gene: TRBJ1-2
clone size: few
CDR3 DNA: TGTGCCAGCACATCCCCAGGGGACTTTGGCTATGGCTACACCTTC
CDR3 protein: CASTSPGDFGYGYTF

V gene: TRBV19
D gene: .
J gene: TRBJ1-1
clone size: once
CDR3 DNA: TGTGCCAGTAGTATAGGAGGGGACAACACTGAAGCTTTCTTT
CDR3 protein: CASSIGGDNTEAFF

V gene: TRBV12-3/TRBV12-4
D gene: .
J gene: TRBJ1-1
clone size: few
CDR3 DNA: TGTGCCAGCAGTCTCCTTCCGCCTACAGGGAACTTATACGAAGCTTTCTTT
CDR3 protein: CASSLLPPTGNLYEAFF

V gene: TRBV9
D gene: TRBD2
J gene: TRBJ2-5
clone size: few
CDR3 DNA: TGTGCCAGCAGCCATCATAAGCGGGAGGGCCAAGAGACCCAGTACTTC
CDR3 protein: CASSHHKREGQETQYF

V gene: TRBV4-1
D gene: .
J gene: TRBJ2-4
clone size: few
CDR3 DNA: TGCGCCAGCAGCCAGGTCGTGGTGGGAGCCAAAAACATTCAGTACTTC
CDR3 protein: CASSQVVVGAKNIQYF

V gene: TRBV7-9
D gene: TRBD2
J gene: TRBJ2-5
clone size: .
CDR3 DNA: TGTGCCAGCAGCTTGGGACTAGCGGGATTAGAGACCCAGTACTTC
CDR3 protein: CASSLGLAGLETQYF

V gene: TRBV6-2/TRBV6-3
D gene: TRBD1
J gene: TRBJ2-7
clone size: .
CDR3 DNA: TGTGCCAGCAGTTGGGACAGGGGCGGCCCCTACGAGCAGTACTTC
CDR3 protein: CASSWDRGGPYEQYF

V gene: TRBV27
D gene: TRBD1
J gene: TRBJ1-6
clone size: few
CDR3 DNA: TGTGCCAGCAGTGGGGACAGATTTAATTCACCCCTCCACTTT
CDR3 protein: CASSGDRFNSPLHF

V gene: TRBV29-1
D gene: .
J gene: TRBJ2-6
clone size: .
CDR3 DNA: TGCAGCGTTGCTGGGGCCAACGTCCTGACTTTC
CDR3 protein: CSVAGANVLTF

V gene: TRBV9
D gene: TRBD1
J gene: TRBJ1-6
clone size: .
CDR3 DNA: TGTGCCAGCAGCGTAGCACAGGGGAGAGGTAATTCACCCCTCCACTTT
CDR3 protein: CASSVAQGRGNSPLHF

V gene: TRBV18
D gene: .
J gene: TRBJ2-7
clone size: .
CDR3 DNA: TGTGCCAGCTCACCGGGGACATCCCTCTACGAGCAGTACTTC
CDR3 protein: CASSPGTSLYEQYF

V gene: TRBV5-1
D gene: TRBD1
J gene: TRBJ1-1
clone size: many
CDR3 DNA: TGCGCCAGCAGCTTGGGGGAGGGACAGGAGGACATGAACACTGAAGCTTTCTTT
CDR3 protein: CASSLGEGQEDMNTEAFF

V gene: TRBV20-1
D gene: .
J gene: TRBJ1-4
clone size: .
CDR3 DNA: TGCAGTGCTCCCCCCATCTTTCTAGGCGCTAATGAAAAACTGTTTTTT
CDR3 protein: CSAPPIFLGANEKLFF

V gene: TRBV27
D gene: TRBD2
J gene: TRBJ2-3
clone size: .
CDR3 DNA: TGTGCCAGCAGTTCTAGGCGGGAGGAAGCGGCGCAGTATTTT
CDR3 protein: CASSSRREEAAQYF

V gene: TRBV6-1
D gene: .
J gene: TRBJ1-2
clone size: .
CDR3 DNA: TGTGCCAGCAGTGTCTCTAGGTGGCAGGGCCTTAACTATGGCTACACCTTC
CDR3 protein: CASSVSRWQGLNYGYTF

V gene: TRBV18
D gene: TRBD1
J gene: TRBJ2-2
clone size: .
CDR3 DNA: TGTGCCAGCTCACCTTGGACAGGAAACACCGGGGAGCTGTTTTTT
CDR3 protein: CASSPWTGNTGELFF

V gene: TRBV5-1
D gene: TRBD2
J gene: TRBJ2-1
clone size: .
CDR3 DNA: TGCGCCAGCAGCTCGGGACTAGCGGGAGTCACGTTCTTC
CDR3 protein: CASSSGLAGVTFF

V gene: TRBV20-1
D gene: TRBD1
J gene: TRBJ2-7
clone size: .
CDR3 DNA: TGCAGTGCCCAACGGGGGACAGGGCCCCACGAGCAGTACTTC
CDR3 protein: CSAQRGTGPHEQYF

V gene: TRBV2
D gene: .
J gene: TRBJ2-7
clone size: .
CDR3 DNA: TGTGCCAGCAGTCACGGGACGGCCGTGGAGCAGTACTTC
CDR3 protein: CASSHGTAVEQYF

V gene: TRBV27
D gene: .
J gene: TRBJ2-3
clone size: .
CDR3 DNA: TGTGCCAGCAGTTTCAAAAGCACAGATACGCAGTATTTT
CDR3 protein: CASSFKSTDTQYF

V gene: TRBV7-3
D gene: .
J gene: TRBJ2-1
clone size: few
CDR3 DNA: TGTGCCAGCAGCTCCTCCCCAGGACTGAGCTCCTACAATGAGCAGTTCTTC
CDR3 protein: CASSSSPGLSSYNEQFF

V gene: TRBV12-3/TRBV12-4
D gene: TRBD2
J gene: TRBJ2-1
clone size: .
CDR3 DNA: TGTGCCAGCAGTTTATTTAGCGGGAGTGTTGAGCAGTTCTTC
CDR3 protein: CASSLFSGSVEQFF

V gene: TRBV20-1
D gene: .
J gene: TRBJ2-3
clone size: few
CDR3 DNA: TGCAGTGCTAGAGTGGGATCGTCGATGGCTAGCACAGATACGCAGTATTTT
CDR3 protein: CSARVGSSMASTDTQYF

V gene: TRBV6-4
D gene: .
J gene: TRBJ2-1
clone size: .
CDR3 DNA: TGTGCCAGCAGTGACAATCCCTACAATGAGCAGTTCTTC
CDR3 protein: CASSDNPYNEQFF

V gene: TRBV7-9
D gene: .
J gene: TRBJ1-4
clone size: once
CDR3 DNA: TGTGCCAGCAGCTTATATCCTAATGAAAAACTGTTTTTT
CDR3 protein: CASSLYPNEKLFF

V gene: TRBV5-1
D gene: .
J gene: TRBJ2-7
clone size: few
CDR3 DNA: TGCGCCAGCAGCTTGGAGGGGGGACTGGGGAACGAGCAGTACTTC
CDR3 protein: CASSLEGGLGNEQYF

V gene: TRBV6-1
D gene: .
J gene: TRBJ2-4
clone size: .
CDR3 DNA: TGTGCCAGCAGTGAAGGTGTACTAGCCAAAAACATTCAGTACTTC
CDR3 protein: CASSEGVLAKNIQYF

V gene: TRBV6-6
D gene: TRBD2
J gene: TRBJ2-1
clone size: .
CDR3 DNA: TGTGCCAGCAGTTTCGTAAGCGGGAGGAATTCAGGAATTTTCTACAATGAGCAGTTCTTC
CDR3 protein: CASSFVSGRNSGIFYNEQFF

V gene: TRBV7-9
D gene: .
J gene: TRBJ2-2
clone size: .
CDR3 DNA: TGTGCCAGCAGCCATCTAGCTTTGAACACCGGGGAGCTGTTTTTT
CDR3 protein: CASSHLALNTGELFF